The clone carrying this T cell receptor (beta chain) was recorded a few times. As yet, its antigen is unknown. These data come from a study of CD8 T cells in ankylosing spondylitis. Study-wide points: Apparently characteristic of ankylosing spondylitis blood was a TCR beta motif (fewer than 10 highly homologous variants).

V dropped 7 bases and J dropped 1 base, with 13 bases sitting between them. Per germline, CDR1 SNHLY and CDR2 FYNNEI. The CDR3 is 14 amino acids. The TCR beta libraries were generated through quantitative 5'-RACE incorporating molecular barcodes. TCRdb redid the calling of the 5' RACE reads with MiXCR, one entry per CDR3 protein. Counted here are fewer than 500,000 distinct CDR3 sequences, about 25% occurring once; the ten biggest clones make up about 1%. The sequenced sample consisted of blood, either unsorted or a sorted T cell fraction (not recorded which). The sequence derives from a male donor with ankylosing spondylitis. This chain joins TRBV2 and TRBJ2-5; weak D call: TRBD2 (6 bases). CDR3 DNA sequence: TGTGCCAGCACGAGCCGGGACTCCCAAGAGACCCAGTACTTC. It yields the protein CASTSRDSQETQYF.